A single sample gave rise to the 27 T cell receptor beta chains below, sequenced in a study of cytomegalovirus exposure and HLA in healthy donors. Method: immunoSEQ multiplex PCR; TCRdb's copy keeps in-frame clones and lacks some. The sample carries approximately 200,000 clones, approximately 80% recorded once. The sequencing input was PBMCs. The origin of the receptors is a woman aged 25 to 39 in good health and CMV-seropositive.

V usage is TRBV6-5 and J usage is TRBJ2-3; D gene unclear. V dropped 6 bases and J dropped 11 bases, with 21 bases sitting between them. CDR3 length: 14 amino acids. CDR1 is MNHEY, CDR2 SVGAGI, per germline. CDR3 nucleotides: TGTGCCAGCAGGCGATCAAACGCCAAGAGAGGGCAGTATTTT. It is translated as CASRRSNAKRGQYF.

This chain uses TRBV30 with TRBJ1-2; D unresolved. Germline V lookup: CDR1 GTSNPN, CDR2 SVGIG (reference sequence). V lost 2 bases and J 8 bases, leaving 9 bases between the germline ends. This CDR3 is 11 amino acids long. The CDR3 bases are TGTGCCTGGAGTCGGACGGGAGGCTACACCTTC. The encoded protein is CAWSRTGGYTF.

This rearrangement joins TRBV29-1 to TRBJ2-1; 9 positions agree with TRBD1. J gave up 9 bases and V 7 bases, and 16 bases lay outside the gene matches. CDR3 length: 15 residues. The germline gives CDR1 SQVTM, CDR2 ANQGSEA. CDR3 DNA sequence: TGCAGCGCTACGCCCGGGACAGGGTCCCTAAGTGAGCAGTTCTTC. Protein sequence: CSATPGTGSLSEQFF.

The genes are TRBV5-1 and TRBJ2-3; TRBD2 matches at 11 bases. CDR1 and CDR2 from the germline V gene are SGHRS and YFSETQ. Trimming cost V 4 bases and J 0 bases; bases outside gene matches: 7. CDR3 length: 17 residues. In nucleotides, the CDR3 is TGCGCCAGCAGCACCGGGACTAGCGGAGCTAGCACAGATACGCAGTATTTT. Encoded protein: CASSTGTSGASTDTQYF.

The CDR3 nucleotides read TGTGCCAGTAGACGGACAGGAGCCTACGAGCAGTACTTC. Residues: CASRRTGAYEQYF. This chain links TRBV19 with TRBJ2-7; TRBD1 matches 7 bases. The germline V gene has CDR1 LNHDA and CDR2 SQIVND (reference sequence). This CDR3 is 13 amino acids long. Unmatched junction bases numbered 4, after V lost 6 bases and J lost 2 bases.

The chain links TRBV28 to TRBJ2-7; perhaps TRBD2 as D (6 bases). Trimming removed 3 bases from V and 6 bases from J, with 18 bases in between. CDR1 and CDR2 from the germline V gene are MDHEN and SYDVKM. CDR3 length: 15 residues. CDR3 sequence (DNA): TGTGCCAGCAGTTTCCCGACCGGCCGGGGGACCGAGCAGTACTTC. Protein sequence: CASSFPTGRGTEQYF.

The chain is built from TRBV9 and TRBJ1-5, with D maybe TRBD1 (5 bases). CDR3 length: 14 amino acids. Germline V gives CDR1 SGDLS, CDR2 YYNGEE. The V end lost 0 bases, the J end lost 9 bases, and 13 bases lay between the germline ends. Here the CDR3 DNA reads TGTGCCAGCAGCGTAGGCCAGGGTGGGCGGCCCCAGCATTTT. It codes for CASSVGQGGRPQHF.

V is TRBV9 and J is TRBJ1-2; D gene uncertain. The V end was cut by 3 bases, the J end by 2 bases, with 5 bases between. This CDR3 contains 12 residues. Germline V gene data show CDR1 as SGDLS and CDR2 as YYNGEE. CDR3 in amino acids: CASSERNYGYTF. The CDR3 nucleotides read TGTGCCAGCAGCGAACGGAACTATGGCTACACCTTC.

The V and J genes are TRBV28 and TRBJ1-5, with a tentative D call TRBD1 (5 bases). Germline V gene sequence: CDR1 MDHEN, CDR2 SYDVKM. The CDR3 is made up of 14 amino acids. V was cut by 6 bases and J by 1 base, with 10 bases left in between. CDR3 loop: CASRPDRSNQPQHF. CDR3 bases: TGTGCCAGCAGGCCAGACAGAAGCAATCAGCCCCAGCATTTT.

The chain is built from TRBV5-1 and TRBJ2-7; TRBD1 matches 9 bases. Germline values: CDR1 SGHRS, CDR2 YFSETQ. This CDR3 has 15 amino acids. V was clipped by 0 bases and J by 9 bases; unmatched bases: 10. The CDR3 DNA is TGCGCCAGCAGCTTGGAGGGACAGGGTAATTTTCCGCAGTACTTC. Translating it yields CASSLEGQGNFPQYF. Full variable domain (missing parts from reference TRBV5-1 and TRBJ2-7): KAGVTQTPRYLIKTRGQQVTLSCSPISGHRSVSWYQQTPGQGLQFLFEYFSETQRNKGNFPGRFSGRQFSNSRSEMNVSTLELGDSALYLCASSLEGQGNFPQYFGPGTRLTVT.

V is TRBV9 and J is TRBJ2-7, with D possibly being TRBD2 (5 bases). Per germline, CDR1 SGDLS and CDR2 YYNGEE. The CDR3 loop spans 16 amino acids. V was trimmed by 0 bases and J by 5 bases, leaving 18 bases between them. CDR3 nucleotides: TGTGCCAGCAGCGTAGGGACTGGCTTGCTCGTTCACGAGCAGTACTTC. Its translation is CASSVGTGLLVHEQYF.

The genes are TRBV5-1 and TRBJ1-3; D ambiguous. The CDR3 is 16 amino acids. CDR1 and CDR2 from the germline V gene are SGHRS and YFSETQ. V gave up 0 bases and J gave up 0 bases, with 10 bases separating them. The CDR3 loop is CASSLESSNSGNTIYF. As DNA, the CDR3 is TGCGCCAGCAGCTTGGAGTCCTCTAACTCTGGAAACACCATATATTTT.

This clone was counted a single time. The chain couples TRBV6-6 to TRBJ1-2; 9 positions agree with TRBD1. Germline loops: CDR1 MNHNY, CDR2 SVGAGI (reference sequence). This CDR3 has 15 residues. V lost 9 bases, J lost 3 bases, and 11 bases stayed unmatched. CDR3 coding DNA: TGTGCCAGTCAAGACCGGGACAGGGCTTACTATGGCTACACCTTC. This gives the protein CASQDRDRAYYGYTF.

The chain couples TRBV28 to TRBJ2-6; 10 bases map to TRBD1. CDR3 size: 16 residues. With 5 bases clipped from V and 1 base from J, the junction kept 2 bases outside the gene matches. Germline loops: CDR1 MDHEN, CDR2 SYDVKM. CDR3 sequence (DNA): TGTGCCAGCAGTCGACAGGGGGCTTCTGGGGCCAACGTCCTGACTTTC. Translation gives CASSRQGASGANVLTF.

The chain employs TRBV29-1 and TRBJ2-1; tentative D call: TRBD2 (7 bases). V lost 7 bases and J lost 10, with 14 bases in between. This CDR3 contains 11 residues. Germline loops: CDR1 SQVTM, CDR2 ANQGSEA. As DNA, the CDR3 is TGCAGCGCTGGGGGGGCAGGAGAGCAGTTCTTC. Its protein product is CSAGGAGEQFF.

The chain uses TRBV5-1 and TRBJ2-3; 10 positions agree with TRBD1. This CDR3 has 15 residues. With 4 bases clipped from V and 0 bases from J, the junction kept 2 bases outside the gene matches. Germline V gene data show CDR1 as SGHRS and CDR2 as YFSETQ. The chain's CDR3 is CASSGQGVSTDTQYF. CDR3 coding DNA: TGCGCCAGCAGCGGACAGGGGGTTAGCACAGATACGCAGTATTTT. Variable domain in full (rest from reference TRBV5-1 and TRBJ2-3): KAGVTQTPRYLIKTRGQQVTLSCSPISGHRSVSWYQQTPGQGLQFLFEYFSETQRNKGNFPGRFSGRQFSNSRSEMNVSTLELGDSALYLCASSGQGVSTDTQYFGPGTRLTVL.

V and J are TRBV4-2 and TRBJ2-2; 9 bases match TRBD2. CDR3 size: 18 residues. The V and J ends lost 0 bases and 6 bases, in that order; junction bases with no gene match: 11. From germline, CDR1 is LGHNA and CDR2 YNFKEQ. Here the CDR3 DNA reads TGTGCCAGCAGCCAAGATGTCGGTAGCGGGAGCTGGGCCGGGGAGCTGTTTTTT. It is translated as CASSQDVGSGSWAGELFF.

The chain employs TRBV28 and TRBJ1-2, with 7 bases identical to TRBD1. The CDR3 extends over 15 amino acids. Germline CDR1 reads MDHEN; CDR2 reads SYDVKM. V shed 5 bases and J 4 bases; nucleotides not matched to a gene: 10. CDR3 sequence (DNA): TGTGCCAGCAGTATCTCAAACAGGGGTACCTATGGCTACACCTTC. Translated: CASSISNRGTYGYTF.

A remark on this clone: Other DNA sequences within the sample encode an identical CDR3. The V gene is TRBV11-3, the J gene TRBJ2-1; D is unresolved. Germline V gives CDR1 SGHNT, CDR2 YENEEA. This CDR3 is 13 amino acids long. V was cut by 1 base and J by 4 bases, with 5 bases left in between. The CDR3 sequence: CASSLGGYNEQFF. CDR3 bases: TGTGCCAGCAGCTTAGGAGGATACAATGAGCAGTTCTTC.

The CDR3 nucleotides read TGCGCCAGCAGCCAAGCTCACGGTGGCAGGGACACAGATACGCAGTATTTT. The encoded protein is CASSQAHGGRDTDTQYF. The rearrangement uses TRBV4-1 and TRBJ2-3, with D perhaps TRBD1 (5 bases). The CDR3 has 17 residues. The V gene lost 1 base and the J gene lost 2 bases, with 16 bases spanning the gap. Looked up from germline, CDR1 is MGHRA and CDR2 is YSYEKL.

This clone was found many times. The chain combines TRBV11-2 with TRBJ2-3, with 7 nucleotides matching TRBD2. Per the germline V gene, CDR1 is SGHAT and CDR2 is FQNNGV. Unmatched junction bases numbered 2, after V lost 1 base and J lost 4 bases. The CDR3 is made up of 14 amino acids. The CDR3 protein is CASSLGGGPDTQYF. CDR3 coding DNA: TGTGCCAGCAGCTTAGGGGGGGGTCCAGATACGCAGTATTTT.

The V and J genes are TRBV19 and TRBJ1-3; D not certain. The CDR3 spans 13 residues. Germline V gene sequence: CDR1 LNHDA, CDR2 SQIVND (reference sequence). Trimming pared 7 bases from V and 0 bases from J, leaving 7 bases between. The CDR3 nucleotides are TGTGCCAGTAAGAGGAGCTCTGGAAACACCATATATTTT. Translated, it gives CASKRSSGNTIYF. Based on the CDR3 plus reference TRBV19 and TRBJ1-3, the full variable domain is DGGITQSPKYLFRKEGQNVTLSCEQNLNHDAMYWYRQDPGQGLRLIYYSQIVNDFQKGDIAEGYSVSREKKESFPLTVTSAQKNPTAFYLCASKRSSGNTIYFGEGSWLTVV.

The chain uses TRBV5-1 and TRBJ1-1, with TRBD1 identical over 9 bases. The CDR3 totals 15 residues. Losses at the gene ends were 3 bases for V and 6 bases for J; bases not matched to a gene: 9. Germline-derived CDR1 and CDR2 are SGHRS and YFSETQ. CDR3 sequence reads: CASSSGTGIGAEAFF. The CDR3 DNA reads TGCGCCAGCAGCTCAGGGACAGGGATTGGTGCTGAAGCTTTCTTT.

This clone was seen more than once but under ten times. One end of the junction does not line up with germline, which may come from a read error. The CDR3 loop is CASSLVAGNTGELFF. CDR3 nucleotide sequence: TGTGCTAGCAGCTTAGTAGCGGGGAACACCGGGGAGCTGTTTTTT. V gene TRBV7-7 combines with J gene TRBJ2-2, with TRBD2 matching 7 bases. The germline V gene has CDR1 SSHAT and CDR2 FNYEAQ (reference sequence). The CDR3 sequence is 15 residues long.

V and J are TRBV5-1 and TRBJ2-5; 9 nucleotides align to TRBD1. The V segment lost 3 bases and the J segment 1 base; nucleotides outside the gene matches: 7. CDR1 and CDR2 from the germline V gene are SGHRS and YFSETQ. The CDR3 is 16 amino acids. The CDR3 DNA follows: TGCGCCAGCAGCTCACAACCGGGACAGGGCCAAGAGACCCAGTACTTC. Encoded protein: CASSSQPGQGQETQYF.

This rearrangement joins TRBV28 to TRBJ2-7, with 9 bases lining up with TRBD1. This CDR3 region has 14 residues. V shed 3 bases, J shed 4 bases, and the junction held 4 bases outside the gene matches. Germline V lookup: CDR1 MDHEN, CDR2 SYDVKM. CDR3 DNA: TGTGCCAGCAGTTTGGCGGACAGGGGTTACGAGCAGTACTTC. It is translated as CASSLADRGYEQYF.

The V call is TRBV4-1, the J call TRBJ2-7; D ambiguous. The V end was cut by 0 bases, the J end by 3 bases, with 12 bases between. This CDR3 region has 15 residues. Germline V gene data show CDR1 as MGHRA and CDR2 as YSYEKL. Here the CDR3 reads CASSQDGGGGYEQYF. CDR3 bases: TGCGCCAGCAGCCAAGATGGCGGCGGCGGCTACGAGCAGTACTTC.